This TCR beta chain emerged from a study of T-cell reconstitution after alpha-beta-depleted transplantation in children (dated by TCRdb to the mid-2010s). Some background on the complete study: The study quantitatively tracked T-cell immune reconstitution after TCRalphabeta/CD19-depleted allogeneic hematopoietic cell transplantation in children using TCR repertoire profiling.

The table lists this clonotype with many counts. There is no known antigen for this receptor. No per-base quality is available; no much larger clone lies one base away. Unmatched junction bases come to 5, with V trimmed by 0 bases and J by 4 bases. CDR1 and CDR2 are drawn from the germline V gene (reference sequence): SGHKS, YYEKEE. Its CDR3 holds 15 amino acids, cysteine through phenylalanine. Only the CDR3 portion is preserved as DNA: 45 bases, with reading frame beginning at the first base. The library came from PCR. The instrument given in TCRdb is Illumina HiSeq 2500. TCR library preparation used molecular barcoding, with unique molecular identifiers applied to normalize quantification of the TCRbeta repertoire. TCRdb redid the processing of the public reads, applying fastp at Q25 and MiXCR, and retained in-frame beta chains. Here each entry gathers all rows of one CDR3 protein and keeps the most common genes and DNA. In all, the sample holds just over 350,000 distinct CDR3 sequences, and 13% of those were seen once. The leading ten clones occupy 4% to 5.5% of the sample.

The sequence was obtained from a human donor who donated a stem cell graft to a child with Fanconi anemia. This chain is built from TRBV5-5 and TRBJ2-7; TRBD1 agrees with 9 junctional bases. The starting material was PBMCs, obtained from the stem cell graft. CDR3 reads: CASSLVGQGIYEQYF. Read as DNA, the sequence is TGTGCCAGCAGCTTGGTTGGACAGGGGATATACGAGCAGTACTTC.